This T cell receptor beta chain was identified in a study of cytomegalovirus exposure and HLA in healthy donors. About the research overall: Out of approximately 170 million T cells, an earlier analysis found around 110 million unique TCR beta sequences in total. Findings and limits, study-wide: Later analysis showed most CMV-associated TCR beta chains appearing HLA-restricted.

PCR primers comprised 60 Vbeta and 13 Jbeta primers. Original handling: There were about 80 million unique TCR beta chains by a later count, and 10 million to 12 million of them were shared. Some clones are missing from TCRdb's copy, which holds only in-frame ones; the method was immunoSEQ multiplex PCR. V, J and clone size were drawn from that table, and D and trimming were deduced from the DNA. The data show about 89,000 clones, approximately 65% seen once. Of note for this clone: Its antigen is unknown.

Germline V gives CDR1 SGDLS, CDR2 YYNGEE. This CDR3 is 14 amino acids long. Trimming removed 7 bases at V and 0 bases at J, with 14 bases between. V is TRBV9 and J is TRBJ2-7; D is possibly TRBD1 (5 bases). The clonotype comes from a man aged 30-40 years in good health and CMV-seronegative. The sequencing sample was made of PBMCs. The CDR3 nucleotides read TGTGCCAGCTCCCTAGGCGACAGCTCCTACGAGCAGTACTTC. This codes for CASSLGDSSYEQYF.